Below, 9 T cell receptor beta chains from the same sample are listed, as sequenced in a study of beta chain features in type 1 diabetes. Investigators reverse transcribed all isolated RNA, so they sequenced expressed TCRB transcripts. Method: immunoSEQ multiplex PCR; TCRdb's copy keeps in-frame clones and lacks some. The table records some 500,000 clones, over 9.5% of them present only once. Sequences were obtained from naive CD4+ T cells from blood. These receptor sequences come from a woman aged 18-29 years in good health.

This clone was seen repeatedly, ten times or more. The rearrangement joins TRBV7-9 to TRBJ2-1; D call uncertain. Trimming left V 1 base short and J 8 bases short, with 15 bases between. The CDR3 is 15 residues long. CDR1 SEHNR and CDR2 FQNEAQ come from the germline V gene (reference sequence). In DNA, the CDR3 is TGTGCCAGCAGCTTAGGGAGAGGCTTTGTGGATGAGCAGTTCTTC. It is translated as CASSLGRGFVDEQFF.

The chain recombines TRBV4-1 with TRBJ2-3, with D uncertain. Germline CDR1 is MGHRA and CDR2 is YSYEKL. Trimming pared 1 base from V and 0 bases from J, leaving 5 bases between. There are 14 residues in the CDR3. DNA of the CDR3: TGCGCCAGCAGCCAAGGCTACAGCACAGATACGCAGTATTTT. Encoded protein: CASSQGYSTDTQYF.

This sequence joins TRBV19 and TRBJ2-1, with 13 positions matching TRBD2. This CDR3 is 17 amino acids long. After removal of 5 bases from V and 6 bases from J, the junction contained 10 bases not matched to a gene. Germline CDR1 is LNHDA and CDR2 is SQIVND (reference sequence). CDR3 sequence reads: CASSSRKGLAGRNEQFF. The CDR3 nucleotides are TGTGCCAGTAGTTCCCGAAAGGGACTAGCGGGACGCAATGAGCAGTTCTTC.

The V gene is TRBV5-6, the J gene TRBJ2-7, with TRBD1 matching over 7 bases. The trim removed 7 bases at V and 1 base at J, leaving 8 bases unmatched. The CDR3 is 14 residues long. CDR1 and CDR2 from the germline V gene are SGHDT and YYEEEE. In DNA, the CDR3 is TGTGCCAGCTCTAAACAGGGGAAGTCCTACGAGCAGTACTTC. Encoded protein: CASSKQGKSYEQYF.

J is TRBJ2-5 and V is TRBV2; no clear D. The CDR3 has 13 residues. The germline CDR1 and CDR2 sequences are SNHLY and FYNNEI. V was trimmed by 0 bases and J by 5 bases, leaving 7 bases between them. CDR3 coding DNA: TGTGCCAGCAGTGAAGCGCTTTTGGAGACCCAGTACTTC. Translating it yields CASSEALLETQYF. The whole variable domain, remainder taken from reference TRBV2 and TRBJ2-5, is EPEVTQTPSHQVTQMGQEVILRCVPISNHLYFYWYRQILGQKVEFLVSFYNNEISEKSEIFDDQFSVERPDGSNFTLKIRSTKLEDSAMYFCASSEALLETQYFGPGTRLLVL.

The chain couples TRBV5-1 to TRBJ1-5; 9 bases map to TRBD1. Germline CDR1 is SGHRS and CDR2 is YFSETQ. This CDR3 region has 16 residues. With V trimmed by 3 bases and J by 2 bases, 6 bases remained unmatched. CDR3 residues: CASSSGTGSGNQPQHF. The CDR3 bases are TGCGCCAGCAGCTCAGGGACAGGGTCGGGCAATCAGCCCCAGCATTTT.

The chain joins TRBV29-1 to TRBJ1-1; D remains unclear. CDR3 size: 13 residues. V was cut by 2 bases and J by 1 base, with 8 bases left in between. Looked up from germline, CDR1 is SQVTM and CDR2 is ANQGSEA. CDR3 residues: CSVEISGNTEAFF. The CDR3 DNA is TGCAGCGTTGAAATTTCAGGGAACACTGAAGCTTTCTTT.

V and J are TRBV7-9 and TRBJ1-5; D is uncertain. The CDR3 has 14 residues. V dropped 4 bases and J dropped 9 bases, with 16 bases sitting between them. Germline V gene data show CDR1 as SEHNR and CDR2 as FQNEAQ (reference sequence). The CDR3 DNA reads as TGTGCCAGCAGCTCCCCCATGGACGGGCGGCCCCAGCATTTT. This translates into CASSSPMDGRPQHF. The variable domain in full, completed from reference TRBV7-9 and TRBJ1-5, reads DTGVSQNPRHKITKRGQNVTFRCDPISEHNRLYWYRQTLGQGPEFLTYFQNEAQLEKSRLLSDRFSAERPKGSFSTLEIQRTEQGDSAMYLCASSSPMDGRPQHFGDGTRLSIL.

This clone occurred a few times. CDR3 loop: CASSLVGQGDYGYTF. CDR3 coding DNA: TGTGCCAGCAGCTTAGTGGGACAGGGAGACTATGGCTACACCTTC. V usage is TRBV7-2 and J usage is TRBJ1-2, with 9 bases aligning to TRBD1. In germline, CDR1 is SGHTA, CDR2 FQGNSA. Germline trimming cut 1 base from V and 3 bases from J; bases unmatched to any gene: 3. The CDR3 contains 15 residues.